This TCR beta chain was retrieved from a study of identical twins. Each CDR3 protein gets one entry after TCRdb re-called the 5' RACE reads with MiXCR. The table has some 730,000 distinct CDR3 sequences, about 18% seen once; the top ten hold roughly 14%. Unmatched junction bases numbered 7, after V lost 2 bases and J lost 5 bases. CDR3 length equals 17 residues. Germline V gene lookup returns CDR1 SGHRS and CDR2 YFSETQ. The same sample was also studied in work on T cells expressing NK-cell markers. According to that study: It was from sorted CD3+CD56+NKG2C+, CD3+CD56+NKG2C- and CD3+CD56-NKG2C+ T cells that TCR beta repertoires came.

Sequencing used PBMCs. This sequence originates from a young woman in good health. The chain is built from TRBV5-1 and TRBJ2-5; TRBD2 agrees at 15 bases. The CDR3 DNA sequence: TGCGCCAGCAGCTTACCGGGACTAGCGGGGGGATCGGAGACCCAGTACTTC. Translating it yields CASSLPGLAGGSETQYF.